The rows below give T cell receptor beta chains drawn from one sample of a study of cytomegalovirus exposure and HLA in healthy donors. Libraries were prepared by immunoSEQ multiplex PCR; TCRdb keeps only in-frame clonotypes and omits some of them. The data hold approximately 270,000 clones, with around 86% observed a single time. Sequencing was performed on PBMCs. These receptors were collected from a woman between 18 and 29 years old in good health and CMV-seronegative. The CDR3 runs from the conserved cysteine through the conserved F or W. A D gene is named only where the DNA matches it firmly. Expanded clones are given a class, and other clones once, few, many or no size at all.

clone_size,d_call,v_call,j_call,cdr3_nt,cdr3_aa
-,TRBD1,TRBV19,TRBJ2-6,TGTGCCAGTAGTATGGGGACAGGGGCTGGGGCCAACGTCCTGACTTTC,CASSMGTGAGANVLTF
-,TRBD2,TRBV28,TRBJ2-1,TGTGCCAGCAGCCTCATCGGGAGGGAGCAGTTCTTC,CASSLIGREQFF
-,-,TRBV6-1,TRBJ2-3,TGTGCCAGCAGTGAAGGATCGGCTAGCATTTCTAGCACAGATACGCAGTATTTT,CASSEGSASISSTDTQYF
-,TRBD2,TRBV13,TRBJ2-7,TGTGCCAGCAGCATTGGGCGGGGAGGGGACGAGCAGTACTTC,CASSIGRGGDEQYF
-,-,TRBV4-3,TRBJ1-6,TGCGCCAGCAGCCACGGACTGAGCTCCTATAATTCACCCCTCCACTTT,CASSHGLSSYNSPLHF
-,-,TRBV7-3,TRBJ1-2,TGTGCCAGCAGCTTAGGATACGGGGGTAGCTACACCTTC,CASSLGYGGSYTF
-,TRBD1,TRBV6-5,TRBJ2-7,TGTGCCAGCAGTTGGGACAGGGCATCCTACGAGCAGTACTTC,CASSWDRASYEQYF
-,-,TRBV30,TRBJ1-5,TGTGCCTGGAGGCAGGGCCCAGAGCAGCCCCAGCATTTT,CAWRQGPEQPQHF
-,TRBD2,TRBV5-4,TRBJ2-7,TGTGCCAGCAGCCCTGGGGCTAGCGGGAGTATCTACGAGCAGTACTTC,CASSPGASGSIYEQYF
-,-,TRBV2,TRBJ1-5,TGTGCCAGCAGAGGGGAAGATCAGCCCCAGCATTTT,CASRGEDQPQHF
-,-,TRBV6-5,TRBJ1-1,TGTGCCAGCAGTTACTTACAGGGTGAAGCTTTCTTT,CASSYLQGEAFF
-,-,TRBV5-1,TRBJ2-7,TGCGCCAGCGCCCGTCCGGAGAATCTTAACTACGAGCAGTACTTC,CASARPENLNYEQYF
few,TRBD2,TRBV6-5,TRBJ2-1,TGTGCCAGCAGCTTAGGACTAGCGGGGGTTGAGCAGTTCTTC,CASSLGLAGVEQFF
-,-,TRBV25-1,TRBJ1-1,TGTGCCAGCAGTGAATTTTTAACAGGGAGTACTGAAGCTTTCTTT,CASSEFLTGSTEAFF
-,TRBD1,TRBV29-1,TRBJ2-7,TGCAGCGTTTCGAACAGGGGATACGAGCAGTACTTC,CSVSNRGYEQYF
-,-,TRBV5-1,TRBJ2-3,TGCGCCAGCAGCTTGGGCAGGGCTACAGATACGCAGTATTTT,CASSLGRATDTQYF
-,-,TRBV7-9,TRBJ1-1,TGTGCCAGCAGCAATAATCCGGGGAAGGAGAACACTGAAGCTTTCTTT,CASSNNPGKENTEAFF
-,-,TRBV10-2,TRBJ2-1,TGCGCCAGCGTCGGGGGAGTCGATGAGCAGTTCTTC,CASVGGVDEQFF
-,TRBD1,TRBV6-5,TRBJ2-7,TGTGCCAGCAGTTACTCTAGGAAGGGGGCGGGCTACGAGCAGTACTTC,CASSYSRKGAGYEQYF
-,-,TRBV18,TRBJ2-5,TGTGCCAGCTCACCGGCAACAGATAGAGAGACCCAGTACTTC,CASSPATDRETQYF
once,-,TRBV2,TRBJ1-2,TGTGCCAGCAGCGGATCCACAGGGAATAATGGCTACACCTTC,CASSGSTGNNGYTF
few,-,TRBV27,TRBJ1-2,TGTGCCAGCGGGCCCCTACATCAGGCCTATGGCTACACCTTC,CASGPLHQAYGYTF
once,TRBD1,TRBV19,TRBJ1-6,TGTGCCAGTAGTATCCAACAGGGGAGTAATTCACCCCTCCACTTT,CASSIQQGSNSPLHF
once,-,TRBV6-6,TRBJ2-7,TGTGCCAGCACCCAATCCGGCTACGAGCAGTACTTC,CASTQSGYEQYF
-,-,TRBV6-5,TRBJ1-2,TGTGCCAGCAGTTACTCACTCGGGAACTATGGCTACACCTTC,CASSYSLGNYGYTF
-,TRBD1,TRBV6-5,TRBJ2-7,TGTGCCAGCAGTTACTCGTACAGGGGTATTCCTTACGAGCAGTACTTC,CASSYSYRGIPYEQYF
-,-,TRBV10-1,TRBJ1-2,TGCGCCAGCAGTGAGGGCCTTAACTATGGCTACACCTTC,CASSEGLNYGYTF
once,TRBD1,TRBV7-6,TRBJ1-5,TGTGCCAGCAGCCGACAGGGGGATCAGCCCCAGCATTTT,CASSRQGDQPQHF